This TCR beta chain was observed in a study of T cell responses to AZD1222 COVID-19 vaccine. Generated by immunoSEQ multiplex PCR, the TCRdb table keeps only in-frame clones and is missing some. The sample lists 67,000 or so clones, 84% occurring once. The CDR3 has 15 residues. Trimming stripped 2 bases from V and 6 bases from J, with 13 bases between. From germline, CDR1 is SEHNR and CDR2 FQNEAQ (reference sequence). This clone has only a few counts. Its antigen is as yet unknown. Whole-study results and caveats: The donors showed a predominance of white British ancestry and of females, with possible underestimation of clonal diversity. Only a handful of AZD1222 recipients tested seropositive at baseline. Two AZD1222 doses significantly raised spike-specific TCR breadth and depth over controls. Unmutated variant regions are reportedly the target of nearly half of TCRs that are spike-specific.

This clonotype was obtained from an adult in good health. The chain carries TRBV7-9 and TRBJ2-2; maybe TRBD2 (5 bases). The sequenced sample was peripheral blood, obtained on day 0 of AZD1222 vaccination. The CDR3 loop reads CASSLTRVSAGELFF. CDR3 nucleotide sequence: TGTGCCAGCAGCTTAACGAGGGTGTCGGCCGGGGAGCTGTTTTTT.